This T cell receptor (beta chain) is drawn from a study of CD4+ T cells in melanoma. CDR3 size: 15 residues. CDR1 MRHNA and CDR2 SNTAGT come from the germline V gene. V shed 4 bases and J shed 3 bases, with 15 bases lying between them. This clone was found once. Repertoires were generated with immunoSEQ multiplex PCR, while TCRdb's copy carries only in-frame clones and drops some. This sample has 90,000 to 130,000 clones; around 92% occur once, and the top ten carry about 3.3%. The genes are TRBV6-4 and TRBJ2-5; the D gene is possibly TRBD2 (6 bases). This TCR was sampled from a human donor with melanoma. Specimen: peripheral blood. CDR3: CASSVTGVEEETQYF. The CDR3 region has the DNA TGTGCCAGCAGTGTGACGGGGGTTGAGGAAGAGACCCAGTACTTC.